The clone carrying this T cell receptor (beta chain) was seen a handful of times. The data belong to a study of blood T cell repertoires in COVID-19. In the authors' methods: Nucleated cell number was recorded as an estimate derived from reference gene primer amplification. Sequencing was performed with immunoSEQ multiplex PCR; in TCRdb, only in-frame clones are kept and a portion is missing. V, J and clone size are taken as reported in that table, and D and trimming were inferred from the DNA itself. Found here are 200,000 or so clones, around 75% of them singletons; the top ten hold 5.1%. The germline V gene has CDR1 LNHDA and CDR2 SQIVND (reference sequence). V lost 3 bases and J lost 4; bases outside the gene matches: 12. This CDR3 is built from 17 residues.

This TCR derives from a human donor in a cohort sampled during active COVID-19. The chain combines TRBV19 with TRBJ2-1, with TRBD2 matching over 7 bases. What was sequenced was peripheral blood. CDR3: CASSMVRASGGYNEQFF. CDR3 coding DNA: TGTGCCAGTAGTATGGTAAGGGCTAGCGGAGGGTACAATGAGCAGTTCTTC.